These 10 T cell receptor beta chains were all obtained from the same sample, sequenced in a study of blood T cells in healthy people across ages. The second PCR ran roughly 7 to 12 cycles with a sample-barcoded 5' primer and J-beta primers. A single record per CDR3 protein comes from TCRdb applying MiXCR to the 5' RACE reads. The sample yields more than 800,000 distinct CDR3 sequences, about 30% seen once. Sequencing input: blood. These receptors all come from a woman older than 75 in good health.

The chain combines TRBV6-2 or TRBV6-3 with TRBJ1-1, with D possibly TRBD1 on 5 matching bases. The CDR3 is 13 residues long. The V end lost 2 bases, the J end lost 7 bases, and 11 bases lay between the germline ends. In germline, CDR1 is MNHEY, CDR2 SVGEGT. In DNA, the CDR3 is TGTGCCAGCAGTTACGGGATTAGGGGTGAAGCTTTCTTT. This translates into CASSYGIRGEAFF.

In this sample, this clonotype turned up a few times. The chain joins TRBV20-1 to TRBJ1-5; D not certain. The CDR3 covers 14 residues. Trimming removed 1 base from V and 1 base from J, with 8 bases in between. Germline assignment: CDR1 DFQATT and CDR2 SNEGSKA (reference sequence). In DNA form, the CDR3 reads TGCAGTGCTAGAGCCAGGCTAAGCAATCAGCCCCAGCATTTT. Its protein is CSARARLSNQPQHF.

There are many counts of this clonotype. V and J are TRBV3-1 and TRBJ2-3, with D possibly TRBD1 on 6 matching bases. The CDR3 loop spans 17 amino acids. V was clipped by 5 bases and J by 1 base, with 19 bases between them. Germline lookup yields CDR1 LGHDT and CDR2 YNNKEL (reference sequence). CDR3 in amino acids: CASSNIRGLQGTDTQYF. CDR3 sequence (DNA): TGTGCCAGCAGCAACATCAGGGGCCTCCAGGGCACAGATACGCAGTATTTT.

Comment on this clonotype: With a much larger clone just one base away, this may be a read error. The chain recombines TRBV20-1 with TRBJ2-5; 10 nucleotides match TRBD1. V gave up 6 bases and J gave up 4 bases; unmatched junction bases: 5. CDR1 and CDR2 (germline): DFQATT, SNEGSKA (reference sequence). This CDR3 is built from 13 residues. DNA for the CDR3: TGCAGTGCCAAAGGACAGGGGGGAGAGACCCAGTACTTC. This gives the protein CSAKGQGGETQYF.

This clonotype was detected only a few times. The chain uses TRBV3-1 and TRBJ2-5, with 15 nucleotides matching TRBD2. V lost 6 bases, J lost 0 bases, and 5 bases stayed unmatched. CDR3 length: 17 residues. The germline V gene has CDR1 LGHDT and CDR2 YNNKEL (reference sequence). The CDR3 coding sequence is TGTGCCAGCAGAGACGGACTAGCGGGGGGGTACCAAGAGACCCAGTACTTC. It yields the protein CASRDGLAGGYQETQYF.

Turning to this clonotype: A much larger clone differs by one base, so this may be a read error. The chain recombines TRBV4-3 with TRBJ1-2; 8 bases map to TRBD1. This CDR3 is built from 15 residues. Germline-derived CDR1 and CDR2 are LGHNA and YSLEER. The DNA for the CDR3 is TGCGCCAGCAGCCAAAGTTCGACAGGGGTTTATGGCTGCACCTTC. Its translation is CASSQSSTGVYGCTF.

The rearrangement links TRBV7-9 to TRBJ1-5; the match to TRBD1 covers 8 bases. The CDR3 sequence is 16 residues long. Per the germline V gene, CDR1 is SEHNR and CDR2 is FQNEAQ (reference sequence). The junction had 8 bases not matched to a gene; V was cut back by 4 bases and J by 3 bases. The CDR3 spells CASSSDGQGPNQPQHF. As DNA, the CDR3 is TGTGCCAGCAGCTCCGACGGACAGGGTCCCAATCAGCCCCAGCATTTT. Full variable domain (outside the CDR3, taken from reference TRBV7-9 and TRBJ1-5): DTGVSQNPRHKITKRGQNVTFRCDPISEHNRLYWYRQTLGQGPEFLTYFQNEAQLEKSRLLSDRFSAERPKGSFSTLEIQRTEQGDSAMYLCASSSDGQGPNQPQHFGDGTRLSIL.

The chain joins TRBV5-4 to TRBJ2-2; tentative D call: TRBD2 (5 bases). Germline CDR1 and CDR2: SGHNT and YYREEE (reference sequence). This CDR3 is built from 12 residues. Trimming pared 4 bases from V and 6 bases from J, leaving 7 bases between. The DNA for the CDR3 is TGTGCCAGCAGCATGGAGGCCGGGGAGCTGTTTTTT. Its translation is CASSMEAGELFF.

This clonotype came up many times. The chain employs TRBV12-3 or TRBV12-4 and TRBJ1-5; possible D gene TRBD1, 5 bases. V shed 6 bases and J shed 6 bases, with 9 bases lying between them. This CDR3 has 12 residues. The CDR3 DNA reads as TGTGCCAGCAGGACGGGGGGTCAGCCCCAGCATTTT. This encodes CASRTGGQPQHF.

This clonotype has a count of ten or more. The chain links TRBV3-1 to TRBJ2-1; 8 bases line up with TRBD2. Losses at the gene ends were 4 bases for V and 15 bases for J; bases not matched to a gene: 5. CDR3 length equals 11 residues. Germline loops: CDR1 LGHDT, CDR2 YNNKEL (reference sequence). The CDR3 region has the DNA TGTGCCAGCAGCCCCGGGACTAGGGTGTTCTTC. Its protein product is CASSPGTRVFF.